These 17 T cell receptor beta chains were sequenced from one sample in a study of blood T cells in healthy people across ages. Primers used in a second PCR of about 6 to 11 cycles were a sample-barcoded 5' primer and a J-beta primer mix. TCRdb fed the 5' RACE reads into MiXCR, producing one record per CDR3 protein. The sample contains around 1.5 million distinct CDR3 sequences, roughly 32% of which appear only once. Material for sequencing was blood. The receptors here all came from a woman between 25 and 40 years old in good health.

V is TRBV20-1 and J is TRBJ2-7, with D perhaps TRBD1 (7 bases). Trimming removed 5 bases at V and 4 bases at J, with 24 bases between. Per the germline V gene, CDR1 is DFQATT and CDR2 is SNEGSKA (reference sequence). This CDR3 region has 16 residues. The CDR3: CSARQGFPPGEYEQYF. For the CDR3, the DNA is TGCAGTGCTCGACAGGGTTTCCCCCCGGGAGAGTACGAGCAGTACTTC.

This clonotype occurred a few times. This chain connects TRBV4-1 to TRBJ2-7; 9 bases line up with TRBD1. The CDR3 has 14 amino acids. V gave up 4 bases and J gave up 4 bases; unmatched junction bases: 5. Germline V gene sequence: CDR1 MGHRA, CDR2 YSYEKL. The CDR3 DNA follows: TGCGCCAGCAGCCGGTTAGGACAGGGGTACGAGCAGTACTTC. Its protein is CASSRLGQGYEQYF.

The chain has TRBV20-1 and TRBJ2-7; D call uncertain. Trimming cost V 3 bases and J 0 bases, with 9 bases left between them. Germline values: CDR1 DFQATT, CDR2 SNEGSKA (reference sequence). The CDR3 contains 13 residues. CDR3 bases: TGCAGTGCTAGGATCACGGACTCCTACGAGCAGTACTTC. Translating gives CSARITDSYEQYF.

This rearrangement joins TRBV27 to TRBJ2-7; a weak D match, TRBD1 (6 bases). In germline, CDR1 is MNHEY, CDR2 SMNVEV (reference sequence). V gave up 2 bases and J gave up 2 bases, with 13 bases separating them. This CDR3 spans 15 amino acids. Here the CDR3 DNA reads TGTGCCAGCAGTTTAGCTCTGGGGGCGGCCTACGAGCAGTACTTC. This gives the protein CASSLALGAAYEQYF.

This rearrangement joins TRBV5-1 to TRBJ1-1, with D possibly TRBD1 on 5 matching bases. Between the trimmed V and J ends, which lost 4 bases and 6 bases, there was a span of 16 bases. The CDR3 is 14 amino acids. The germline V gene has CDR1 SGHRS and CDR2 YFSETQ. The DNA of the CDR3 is TGCGCCAGCAGCCTCATCCAGGGCACGGCTGAAGCTTTCTTT. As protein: CASSLIQGTAEAFF.

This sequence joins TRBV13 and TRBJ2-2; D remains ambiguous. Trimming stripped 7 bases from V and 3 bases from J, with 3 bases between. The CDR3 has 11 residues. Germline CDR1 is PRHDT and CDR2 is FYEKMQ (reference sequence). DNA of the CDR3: TGTGCCAGCAAGTACACCGGGGAGCTGTTTTTT. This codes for CASKYTGELFF.

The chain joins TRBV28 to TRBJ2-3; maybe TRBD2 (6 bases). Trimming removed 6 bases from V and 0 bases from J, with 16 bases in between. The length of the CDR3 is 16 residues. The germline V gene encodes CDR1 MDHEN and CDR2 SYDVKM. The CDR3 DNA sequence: TGTGCCAGCAGCCCCGCGGGCGGGATCAGCACAGATACGCAGTATTTT. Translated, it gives CASSPAGGISTDTQYF.

CDR3 sequence reads: CSALSAGTRSVQYF. The DNA for the CDR3 is TGCAGTGCTCTATCCGCCGGGACTAGAAGCGTGCAGTACTTC. The chain employs TRBV20-1 and TRBJ2-7; 8 bases align to TRBD2. CDR3 length: 14 amino acids. Germline V lookup: CDR1 DFQATT, CDR2 SNEGSKA (reference sequence). The V segment lost 5 bases and the J segment 9 bases; nucleotides outside the gene matches: 15.

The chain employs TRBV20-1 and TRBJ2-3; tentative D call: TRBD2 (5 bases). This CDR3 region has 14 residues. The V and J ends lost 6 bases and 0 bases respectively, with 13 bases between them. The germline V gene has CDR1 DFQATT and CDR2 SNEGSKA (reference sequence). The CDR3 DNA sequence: TGCAGTGCCGGACTGAGGGCTAGCACAGATACGCAGTATTTT. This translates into CSAGLRASTDTQYF.

The chain's CDR3 is CASSAGDRPKNTEAFF. DNA of the CDR3: TGTGCCAGCAGCGCTGGGGACAGGCCCAAGAACACTGAAGCTTTCTTT. The chain links TRBV9 to TRBJ1-1; 8 bases align to TRBD1. The CDR3 length is 16 residues. Germline V gene lookup returns CDR1 SGDLS and CDR2 YYNGEE. Trimming removed 3 bases from V and 1 base from J; junction bases left unmatched: 8.

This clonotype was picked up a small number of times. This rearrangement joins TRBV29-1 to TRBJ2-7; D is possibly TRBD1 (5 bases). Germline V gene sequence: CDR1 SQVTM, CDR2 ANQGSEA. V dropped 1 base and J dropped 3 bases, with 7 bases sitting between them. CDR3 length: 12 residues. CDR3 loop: CSVEGTNYEQYF. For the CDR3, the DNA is TGCAGCGTTGAAGGGACAAACTACGAGCAGTACTTC.

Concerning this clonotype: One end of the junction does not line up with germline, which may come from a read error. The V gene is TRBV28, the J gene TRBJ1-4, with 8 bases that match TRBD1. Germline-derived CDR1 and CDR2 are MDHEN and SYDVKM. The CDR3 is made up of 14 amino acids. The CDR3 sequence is CASSRTGTNEKRFF. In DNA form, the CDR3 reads TGTGCCAGCAGCAGGACAGGGACTAATGAAAAACGGTTTTTT.

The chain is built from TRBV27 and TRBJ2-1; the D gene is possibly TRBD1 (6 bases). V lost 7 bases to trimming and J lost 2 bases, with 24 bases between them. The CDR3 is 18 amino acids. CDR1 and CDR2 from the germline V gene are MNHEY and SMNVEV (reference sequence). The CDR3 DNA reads TGTGCCAGCACAGGGACATTTATCCAGGGCAGAACCTACAATGAGCAGTTCTTC. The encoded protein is CASTGTFIQGRTYNEQFF.

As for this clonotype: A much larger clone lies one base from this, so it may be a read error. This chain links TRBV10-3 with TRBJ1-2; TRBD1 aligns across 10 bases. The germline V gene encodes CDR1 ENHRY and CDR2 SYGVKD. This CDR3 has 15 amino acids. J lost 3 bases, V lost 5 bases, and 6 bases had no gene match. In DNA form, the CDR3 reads TGTGCCATCAGTAAGGACAGGGGGAGAGACTATGGCTACACCTTC. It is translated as CAISKDRGRDYGYTF.

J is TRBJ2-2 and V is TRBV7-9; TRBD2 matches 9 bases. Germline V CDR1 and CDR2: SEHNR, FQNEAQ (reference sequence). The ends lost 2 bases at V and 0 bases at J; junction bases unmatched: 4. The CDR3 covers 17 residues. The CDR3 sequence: CASSLLASGANTGELFF. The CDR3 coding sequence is TGTGCCAGCAGCTTATTAGCTAGCGGGGCGAACACCGGGGAGCTGTTTTTT.

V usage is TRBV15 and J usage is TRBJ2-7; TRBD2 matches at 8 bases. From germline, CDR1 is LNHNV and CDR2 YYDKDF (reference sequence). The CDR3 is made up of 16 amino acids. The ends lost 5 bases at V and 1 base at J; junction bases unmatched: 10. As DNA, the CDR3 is TGTGCCACCAGCGGAAGAGCGGGAGTAACATCCTACGAGCAGTACTTC. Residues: CATSGRAGVTSYEQYF.

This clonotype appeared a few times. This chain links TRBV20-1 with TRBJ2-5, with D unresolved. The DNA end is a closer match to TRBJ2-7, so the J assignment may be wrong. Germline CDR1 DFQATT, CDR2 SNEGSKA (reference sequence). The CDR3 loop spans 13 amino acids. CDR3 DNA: TGCAGTGCTAGAGAGGCCTGGAAGGACGAGCAGTACTTC. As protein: CSAREAWKDEQYF.